The T cell receptor (beta chain) described here comes from a study of blood T cell repertoires in COVID-19. Germline-derived CDR1 and CDR2 are ENHRY and SYGVKD. V was pared by 8 bases and J by 4 bases, with 11 bases between. CDR3 length equals 12 residues. This table comes from immunoSEQ multiplex PCR, and its TCRdb copy is limited to in-frame clones, with some not included. The sample contains hundreds of thousands of clones, 82% of which appear only once. The sample taken for sequencing was PBMCs or T cells enriched from blood (not recorded which). This sequence joins TRBV10-3 and TRBJ1-1; D is unclear. This clonotype originated in a man aged 40-55 years who had been exposed to COVID-19. The CDR3 nucleotides are TGTGCCATCGGACCGGCGGGCACTGAAGCTTTCTTT. Translation gives CAIGPAGTEAFF.